The 30 T cell receptor beta chains below were found in one sample sequenced in a study of blood T cell repertoires in COVID-19 (dated by TCRdb to between 2020 and 2021). The library came from the immunoSEQ multiplex PCR assay. Imported from immuneACCESS, the table was reduced by TCRdb to in-frame sequences with V and J called. These copies leave out some clones; in studies compared against another copy, an unresolved V gene accounts for under half, and the cause of the remainder is not known. The sample table contains 350,000 to 550,000 clones; only one count was recorded for 70% to 90% of them. Jointly, the top ten make up about 2.1% of the sample. Sequencing was carried out using PBMCs or T cells enriched from blood (not recorded which). The receptors shown here come from a woman younger than 30 with acute COVID-19.

The chain carries TRBV5-4 and TRBJ2-7, with no clear D. The V gene lost 0 bases and the J gene lost 5 bases, with 9 bases spanning the gap. Germline CDR1 reads SGHNT; CDR2 reads YYREEE (reference sequence). The CDR3 extends over 13 amino acids. The CDR3 DNA reads TGTGCCAGCAGCTTGGACCGACAAGACGAGCAGTACTTC. Its translation: CASSLDRQDEQYF.

This chain joins TRBV4-3 and TRBJ2-3; 12 bases align to TRBD1. The CDR3 sequence is 15 residues long. Germline values: CDR1 LGHNA, CDR2 YSLEER. Unmatched junction bases numbered 8, after V lost 4 bases and J lost 9 bases. CDR3 bases: TGCGCCAGCAGCCGGGGGGGACAGGGGGCTGGGACGCAGTATTTT. Translating it yields CASSRGGQGAGTQYF.

J is TRBJ2-1 and V is TRBV21-1; TRBD2, the table's D call, lacks a check against the DNA. TRBV21-1 is a documented pseudogene. The CDR3 is 16 residues long. The DNA of the CDR3 is TGTGCCAGCAGCAATGTCGAGCGGGGGGCCTACAATGAGCAGTTCTTC. Translating it yields CASSNVERGAYNEQFF.

The V call is TRBV4-3, the J call TRBJ2-7; a weak D match, TRBD2 (5 bases). The germline V and J ends were trimmed by 0 bases and 0 bases, with 9 bases remaining between them. From germline, CDR1 is LGHNA and CDR2 YSLEER. CDR3 length: 15 residues. The CDR3 DNA is TGCGCCAGCAGCCAAGAGGGCGGGTACTCCTACGAGCAGTACTTC. Protein sequence: CASSQEGGYSYEQYF.

The chain links TRBV7-2 to TRBJ1-1; TRBD1 agrees at 9 bases. The germline V gene has CDR1 SGHTA and CDR2 FQGNSA. Trimming took 3 bases from V and 6 from J; bases not matched to a gene: 8. CDR3 length: 15 residues. The DNA of the CDR3 is TGTGCCAGCAGCTTCTACTCGGACAGGGGATCTGAAGCTTTCTTT. It is translated as CASSFYSDRGSEAFF.

This chain links TRBV30 with TRBJ1-1; tentative D call: TRBD1 (6 bases). CDR1 is GTSNPN, CDR2 SVGIG, per germline (reference sequence). The CDR3 runs to 14 residues. V lost 8 bases and J lost 0, with 16 bases in between. The CDR3 protein is CASGGAEMNTEAFF. CDR3 DNA sequence: TGTGCCAGCGGGGGGGCGGAGATGAACACTGAAGCTTTCTTT.

V and J are TRBV6-6 and TRBJ2-1, with 8 bases matching TRBD2. Trimming removed 5 bases from V and 8 bases from J; junction bases left unmatched: 8. Germline values: CDR1 MNHNY, CDR2 SVGAGI (reference sequence). This CDR3 has 14 residues. In nucleotides, the CDR3 is TGTGCCAGCAGTCCCACAGCGGGAGTAGATGAGCAGTTCTTC. It translates to CASSPTAGVDEQFF.

Written as DNA, the CDR3 is TGCGCCAGCAGCCAAGTTGGACTAGCGGTCGAGACCCAGTACTTC. Protein sequence: CASSQVGLAVETQYF. The V and J genes are TRBV4-1 and TRBJ2-5; 10 bases fit TRBD2. The CDR3 length is 15 residues. Unmatched junction bases numbered 4, after V lost 1 base and J lost 5 bases. CDR1 is MGHRA, CDR2 YSYEKL, per germline.

This rearrangement joins TRBV14 to TRBJ2-1; 11 positions agree with TRBD2. There are 17 residues in the CDR3. Trimming cost V 3 bases and J 5 bases; bases outside gene matches: 9. CDR1 and CDR2 (germline): SGHDN, FVKESK. The CDR3, as DNA: TGTGCCAGCAGCCAGAGGGTCTTTAGCGGGAGGGACAATGAGCAGTTCTTC. Encoded protein: CASSQRVFSGRDNEQFF. Combining the CDR3 with reference TRBV14 and TRBJ2-1 gives the whole variable domain EAGVTQFPSHSVIEKGQTVTLRCDPISGHDNLYWYRRVMGKEIKFLLHFVKESKQDESGMPNNRFLAERTGGTYSTLKVQPAELEDSGVYFCASSQRVFSGRDNEQFFGPGTRLTVL.

V and J are TRBV9 and TRBJ1-5; possibly TRBD1 for D (6 bases). Trimming cost V 3 bases and J 4 bases, with 11 bases left between them. This CDR3 spans 14 amino acids. The V gene's germline CDR1 is SGDLS and CDR2 YYNGEE. This CDR3 reads CASSEQGGNQPQHF. The CDR3 DNA reads TGTGCCAGCAGCGAACAGGGTGGGAATCAGCCCCAGCATTTT.

CDR3 residues: CASSYSFRGLNEKLFF. In nucleotides, the CDR3 is TGTGCCAGCAGTTACTCCTTCCGAGGCCTTAATGAAAAACTGTTTTTT. The genes are TRBV6-5 and TRBJ1-4; D is undetermined. Trimming stripped 0 bases from V and 4 bases from J, with 12 bases between. The CDR3 length is 16 residues. Germline-derived CDR1 and CDR2 are MNHEY and SVGAGI.

J is TRBJ1-5 and V is TRBV7-9; D is ambiguous. Germline V gene lookup returns CDR1 SEHNR and CDR2 FQNEAQ (reference sequence). The CDR3 totals 12 residues. Deletions cut 0 bases from V and 8 bases from J, with 5 bases between. For the CDR3, the DNA is TGTGCCAGCAGCTTAGCCGGGAAGCCCCAGCATTTT. It translates to CASSLAGKPQHF.

This sequence joins TRBV7-9 and TRBJ1-4, with D perhaps TRBD1 (5 bases). Trimming left V 2 bases short and J 3 bases short, with 10 bases between. This CDR3 has 15 amino acids. Germline V CDR1 and CDR2: SEHNR, FQNEAQ (reference sequence). This CDR3 reads CASSLIWGANEKLFF. The CDR3 DNA is TGTGCCAGCAGCTTAATATGGGGGGCTAATGAAAAACTGTTTTTT.

The rearrangement joins TRBV2 to TRBJ2-7, with D tentatively TRBD2 (6 bases). V dropped 7 bases and J dropped 9 bases, with 19 bases sitting between them. The length of the CDR3 is 13 residues. Germline CDR1 and CDR2: SNHLY and FYNNEI. CDR3 in amino acids: CASNLRTLGGQYF. CDR3 nucleotides: TGTGCCAGCAATTTGAGGACGCTGGGGGGGCAGTACTTC.

The V and J genes are TRBV4-2 and TRBJ1-6, with 9 bases lining up with TRBD1. The CDR3 is 17 residues long. The V gene's germline CDR1 is LGHNA and CDR2 YNFKEQ. V lost 4 bases to trimming and J lost 9 bases; unmatched junction nucleotides: 13. The DNA for the CDR3 is TGTGCCAGCAGCCTAGCCGCCCGGGACAGGGTCCGTTCACCCCTCCACTTT. This codes for CASSLAARDRVRSPLHF.

V and J are TRBV13 and TRBJ1-1; perhaps TRBD1 as D (6 bases). Per the germline V gene, CDR1 is PRHDT and CDR2 is FYEKMQ (reference sequence). This CDR3 is built from 13 residues. Between the trimmed V and J ends, which lost 1 base and 7 bases, there was a span of 10 bases. As DNA, the CDR3 is TGTGCCAGCAGCTTAGAGGACAGCCGTGAAGCTTTCTTT. This translates into CASSLEDSREAFF. The variable domain in full, completed from reference TRBV13 and TRBJ1-1, reads AAGVIQSPRHLIKEKRETATLKCYPIPRHDTVYWYQQGPGQDPQFLISFYEKMQSDKGSIPDRFSAQQFSDYHSELNMSSLELGDSALYFCASSLEDSREAFFGQGTRLTVV.

The chain links TRBV5-4 to TRBJ2-5; 7 bases line up with TRBD2. Per germline, CDR1 SGHNT and CDR2 YYREEE (reference sequence). CDR3 size: 15 residues. The V segment lost 0 bases and the J segment 3 bases; nucleotides outside the gene matches: 5. The CDR3 DNA reads TGTGCCAGCAGCTTGGCAGGACTAGGAGAAGAGACCCAGTACTTC. The encoded protein is CASSLAGLGEETQYF.

The chain is built from TRBV7-2 and TRBJ2-7; 7 nucleotides match TRBD1. The CDR3 loop spans 15 amino acids. CDR1 and CDR2 from the germline V gene are SGHTA and FQGNSA. V gave up 1 base and J gave up 1 base; unmatched junction bases: 4. CDR3 amino acids: CASSLERDSSYEQYF. CDR3 bases: TGTGCCAGCAGCTTAGAAAGGGACAGTTCCTACGAGCAGTACTTC. The variable domain in full, completed from reference TRBV7-2 and TRBJ2-7, reads GAGVSQSPSNKVTEKGKDVELRCDPISGHTALYWYRQSLGQGLEFLIYFQGNSAPDKSGLPSDRFSAERTGGSVSTLTIQRTQQEDSAVYLCASSLERDSSYEQYFGPGTRLTVT.

The chain carries TRBV19 and TRBJ1-1; D perhaps matches TRBD1 (6 bases). This CDR3 region has 14 residues. The germline V and J ends were trimmed by 5 bases and 1 base, with 11 bases remaining between them. Germline V gene sequence: CDR1 LNHDA, CDR2 SQIVND (reference sequence). The CDR3 nucleotides read TGTGCCAGTAGTCCCCGCAGGGGGAACACTGAAGCTTTCTTT. This codes for CASSPRRGNTEAFF.

The genes are TRBV19 and TRBJ2-3; D is possibly TRBD1 (5 bases). The V gene's germline CDR1 is LNHDA and CDR2 SQIVND (reference sequence). V gave up 7 bases and J gave up 2 bases, with 13 bases separating them. The CDR3 is made up of 14 amino acids. As DNA, the CDR3 is TGTGCCAGTACTTCTGACAGTTTCACAGATACGCAGTATTTT. This gives the protein CASTSDSFTDTQYF. Supplemented by reference TRBV19 and TRBJ2-3, the full variable domain reads DGGITQSPKYLFRKEGQNVTLSCEQNLNHDAMYWYRQDPGQGLRLIYYSQIVNDFQKGDIAEGYSVSREKKESFPLTVTSAQKNPTAFYLCASTSDSFTDTQYFGPGTRLTVL.

The chain combines TRBV29-1 with TRBJ2-1, with a tentative D call TRBD2 (5 bases). Trimming stripped 4 bases from V and 0 bases from J, with 16 bases between. Germline V CDR1 and CDR2: SQVTM, ANQGSEA. The CDR3 has 16 amino acids. CDR3 sequence reads: CSVVPGVGSSYNEQFF. CDR3 sequence (DNA): TGCAGCGTTGTCCCCGGGGTCGGAAGCTCCTACAATGAGCAGTTCTTC.

The rearrangement links TRBV7-9 to TRBJ2-5; no definite D call. The CDR3 totals 17 residues. V lost 2 bases, J lost 2 bases, and 18 bases lay in between. The germline CDR1 and CDR2 sequences are SEHNR and FQNEAQ (reference sequence). The CDR3 DNA reads as TGTGCCAGCAGCTTATTGACCCAGTCCGAGGTACAAGAGACCCAGTACTTC. This codes for CASSLLTQSEVQETQYF.

The rearrangement uses TRBV2 and TRBJ1-3; 7 nucleotides match TRBD1. The CDR3 contains 14 residues. CDR1 is SNHLY and CDR2 is FYNNEI in the germline V gene. The trim removed 5 bases at V and 2 bases at J, leaving 3 bases unmatched. The CDR3 is CASSPTGTGNTIYF. The CDR3 nucleotides are TGTGCCAGCAGTCCGACAGGGACTGGAAACACCATATATTTT. Using reference TRBV2 and TRBJ1-3 for the parts outside the CDR3, the full variable domain is EPEVTQTPSHQVTQMGQEVILRCVPISNHLYFYWYRQILGQKVEFLVSFYNNEISEKSEIFDDQFSVERPDGSNFTLKIRSTKLEDSAMYFCASSPTGTGNTIYFGEGSWLTVV.

The V and J genes are TRBV12-3 or TRBV12-4 and TRBJ2-1; unclear D gene. Deletions cut 3 bases from V and 7 bases from J, with 10 bases between. CDR3 length: 13 residues. The CDR3 reads CASSFSLRNEQFF. CDR3 in DNA: TGTGCCAGCAGTTTCTCCCTACGGAATGAGCAGTTCTTC.

The J gene is TRBJ1-2, the V gene TRBV27; possible D gene TRBD1, 6 bases. CDR3 size: 15 residues. CDR1 and CDR2 (germline): MNHEY, SMNVEV (reference sequence). Trimming shortened V by 7 bases and J by 2 bases, and 17 bases separated the two germline ends. The CDR3 DNA reads as TGTGCCAGCACCCAAATGGCGGGGGCAAACTATGGCTACACCTTC. Translating it yields CASTQMAGANYGYTF.

J is TRBJ2-5 and V is TRBV18; D uncertain. V was shortened by 2 bases and J by 2 bases, with 9 bases between the two germline ends. This CDR3 is built from 14 residues. The germline V gene has CDR1 KGHSH and CDR2 LQKENI. CDR3 in DNA: TGTGCCAGCTCACCAGAGGTCGATCAAGAGACCCAGTACTTC. Translated: CASSPEVDQETQYF. Together with reference TRBV18 and TRBJ2-5, the CDR3 gives the full variable domain: NAGVMQNPRHLVRRRGQEARLRCSPMKGHSHVYWYRQLPEEGLKFMVYLQKENIIDESGMPKERFSAEFPKEGPSILRIQQVVRGDSAAYFCASSPEVDQETQYFGPGTRLLVL.

In DNA form, the CDR3 reads TGTGCCAGCAGCCCCGGGACAAATAACTACAATGAGCAGTTCTTC. Protein: CASSPGTNNYNEQFF. The rearrangement joins TRBV5-4 to TRBJ2-1; D is possibly TRBD1 (6 bases). This CDR3 is built from 15 residues. Trimming removed 4 bases from V and 3 bases from J, with 14 bases in between. CDR1 SGHNT and CDR2 YYREEE come from the germline V gene (reference sequence).

This chain uses TRBV28 with TRBJ2-7, with a possible D match to TRBD2 (6 bases). Trimming left V 4 bases short and J 0 bases short, with 13 bases between. This CDR3 contains 15 residues. In germline, CDR1 is MDHEN, CDR2 SYDVKM. Written as DNA, the CDR3 is TGTGCCAGCAGTTCAGCTAGCGAAAGCTCCTACGAGCAGTACTTC. It specifies CASSSASESSYEQYF.

V usage is TRBV29-1 and J usage is TRBJ2-3; perhaps TRBD1 as D (6 bases). CDR1 and CDR2 from the germline V gene are SQVTM and ANQGSEA. The CDR3 spans 14 residues. Trimming took 0 bases from V and 4 from J, leaving 11 bases between them. The CDR3 nucleotides are TGCAGCGTTGAAGATCCACAGGGTTCAGATACGCAGTATTTT. This codes for CSVEDPQGSDTQYF.

This chain connects TRBV10-3 to TRBJ1-4, with a possible D match to TRBD1 (6 bases). Trimming cost V 1 base and J 8 bases, with 17 bases left between them. The length of the CDR3 is 16 residues. Germline CDR1 reads ENHRY; CDR2 reads SYGVKD. The DNA for the CDR3 is TGTGCCATCAGTGAGTTGGGTCAGGGGTTGGACGAAAAACTGTTTTTT. Amino acids: CAISELGQGLDEKLFF.